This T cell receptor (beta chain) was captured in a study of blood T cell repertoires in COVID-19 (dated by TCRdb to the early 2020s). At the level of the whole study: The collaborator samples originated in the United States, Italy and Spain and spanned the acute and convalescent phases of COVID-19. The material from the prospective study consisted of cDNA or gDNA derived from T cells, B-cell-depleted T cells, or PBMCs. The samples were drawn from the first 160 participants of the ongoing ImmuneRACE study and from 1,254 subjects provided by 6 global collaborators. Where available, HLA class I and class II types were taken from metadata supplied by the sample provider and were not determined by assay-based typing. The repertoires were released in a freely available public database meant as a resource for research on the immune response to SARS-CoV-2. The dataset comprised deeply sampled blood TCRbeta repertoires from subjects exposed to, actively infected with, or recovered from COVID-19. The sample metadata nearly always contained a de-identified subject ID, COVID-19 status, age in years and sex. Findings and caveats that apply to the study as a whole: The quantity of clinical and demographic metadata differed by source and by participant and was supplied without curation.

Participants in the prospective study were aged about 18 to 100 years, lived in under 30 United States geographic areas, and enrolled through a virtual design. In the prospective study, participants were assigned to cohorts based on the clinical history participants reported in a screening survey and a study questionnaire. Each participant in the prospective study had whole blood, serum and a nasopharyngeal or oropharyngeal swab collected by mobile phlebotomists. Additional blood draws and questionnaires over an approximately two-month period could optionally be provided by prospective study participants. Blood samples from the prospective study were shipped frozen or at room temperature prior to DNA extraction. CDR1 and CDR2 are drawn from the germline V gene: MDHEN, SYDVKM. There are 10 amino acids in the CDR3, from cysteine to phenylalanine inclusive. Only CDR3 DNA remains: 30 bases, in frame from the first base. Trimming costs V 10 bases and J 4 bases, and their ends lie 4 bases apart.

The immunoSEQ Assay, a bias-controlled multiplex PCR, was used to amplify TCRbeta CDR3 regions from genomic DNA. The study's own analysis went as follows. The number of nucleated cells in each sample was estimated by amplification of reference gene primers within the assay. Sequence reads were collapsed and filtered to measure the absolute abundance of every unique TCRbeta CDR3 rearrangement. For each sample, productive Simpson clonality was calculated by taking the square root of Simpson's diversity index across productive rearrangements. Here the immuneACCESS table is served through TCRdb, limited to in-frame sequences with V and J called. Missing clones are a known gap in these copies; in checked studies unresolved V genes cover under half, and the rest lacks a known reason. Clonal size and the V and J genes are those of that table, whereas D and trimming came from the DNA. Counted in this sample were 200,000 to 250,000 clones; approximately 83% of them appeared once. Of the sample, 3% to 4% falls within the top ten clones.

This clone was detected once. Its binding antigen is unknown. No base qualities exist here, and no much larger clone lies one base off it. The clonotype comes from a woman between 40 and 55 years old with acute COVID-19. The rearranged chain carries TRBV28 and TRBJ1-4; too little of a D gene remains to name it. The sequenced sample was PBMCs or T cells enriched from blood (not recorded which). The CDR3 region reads CATLNEKLFF. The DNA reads TGTGCCACCCTTAATGAAAAACTGTTTTTT.